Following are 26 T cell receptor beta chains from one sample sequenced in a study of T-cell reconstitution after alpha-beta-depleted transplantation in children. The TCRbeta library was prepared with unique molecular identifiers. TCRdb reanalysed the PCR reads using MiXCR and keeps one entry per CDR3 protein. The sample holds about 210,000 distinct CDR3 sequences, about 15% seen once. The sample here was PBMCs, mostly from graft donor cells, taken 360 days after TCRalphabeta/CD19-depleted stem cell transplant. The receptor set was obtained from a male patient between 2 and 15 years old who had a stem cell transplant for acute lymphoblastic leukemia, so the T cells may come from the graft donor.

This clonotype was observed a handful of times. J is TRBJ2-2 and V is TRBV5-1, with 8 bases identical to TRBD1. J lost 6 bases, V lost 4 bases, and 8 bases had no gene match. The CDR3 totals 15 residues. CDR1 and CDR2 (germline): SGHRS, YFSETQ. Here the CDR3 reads CASSTGQGGAGELFF. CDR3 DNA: TGCGCCAGCAGCACCGGACAGGGTGGGGCCGGGGAGCTGTTTTTT.

CDR3 DNA: TGTGCCAGCAGCCGACCGCCCCGGGGCATTCAGTACTTC. Protein sequence: CASSRPPRGIQYF. V is TRBV11-2 and J is TRBJ2-4; D may be TRBD2 (5 bases). The CDR3 is made up of 13 amino acids. Trimming shortened V by 5 bases and J by 9 bases, and 14 bases separated the two germline ends. The germline V gene has CDR1 SGHAT and CDR2 FQNNGV.

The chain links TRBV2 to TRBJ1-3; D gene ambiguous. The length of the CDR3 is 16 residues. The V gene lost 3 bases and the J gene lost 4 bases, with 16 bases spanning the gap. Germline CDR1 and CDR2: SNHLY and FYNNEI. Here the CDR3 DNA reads TGTGCCAGCAGTGATATCCCGGAGGTAGGAGGAAACACCATATATTTT. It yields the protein CASSDIPEVGGNTIYF.

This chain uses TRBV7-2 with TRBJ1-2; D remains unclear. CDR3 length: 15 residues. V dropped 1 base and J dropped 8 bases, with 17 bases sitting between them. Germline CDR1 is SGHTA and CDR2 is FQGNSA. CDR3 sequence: CASSLGAHKPSGYTF. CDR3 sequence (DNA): TGTGCCAGCAGCTTAGGGGCCCACAAGCCCTCCGGCTACACCTTC.

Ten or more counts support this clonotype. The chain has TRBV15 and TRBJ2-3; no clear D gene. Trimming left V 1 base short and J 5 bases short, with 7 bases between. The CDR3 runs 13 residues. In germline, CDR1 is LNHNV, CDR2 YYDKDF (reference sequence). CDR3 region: CATSRALIDTQYF. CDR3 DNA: TGTGCCACCAGCAGAGCCTTAATAGATACGCAGTATTTT.

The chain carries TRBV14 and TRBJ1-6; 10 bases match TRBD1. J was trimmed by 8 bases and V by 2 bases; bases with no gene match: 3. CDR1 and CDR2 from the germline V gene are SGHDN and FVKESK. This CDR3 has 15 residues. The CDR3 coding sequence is TGTGCCAGCAGCCAATCCGGGACAGGGGATTCACCCCTCCACTTT. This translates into CASSQSGTGDSPLHF.

Here the CDR3 DNA reads TGTGCCAGCTCAAAAGGGGCTATGAACACTGAAGCTTTCTTT. Its translation: CASSKGAMNTEAFF. V gene TRBV18 combines with J gene TRBJ1-1, with D maybe TRBD1 (5 bases). The CDR3 totals 14 residues. CDR1 and CDR2 (germline): KGHSH, LQKENI. V shed 5 bases and J shed 0 bases, with 10 bases lying between them. The entire variable domain, with the rest obtained from reference TRBV18 and TRBJ1-1, is as follows: NAGVMQNPRHLVRRRGQEARLRCSPMKGHSHVYWYRQLPEEGLKFMVYLQKENIIDESGMPKERFSAEFPKEGPSILRIQQVVRGDSAAYFCASSKGAMNTEAFFGQGTRLTVV.

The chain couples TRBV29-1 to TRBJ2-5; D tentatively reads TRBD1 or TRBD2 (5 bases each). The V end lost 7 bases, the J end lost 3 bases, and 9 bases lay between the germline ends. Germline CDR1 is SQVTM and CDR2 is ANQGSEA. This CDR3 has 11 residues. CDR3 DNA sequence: TGCAGCGGTGGGACGGAAGAGACCCAGTACTTC. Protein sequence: CSGGTEETQYF.

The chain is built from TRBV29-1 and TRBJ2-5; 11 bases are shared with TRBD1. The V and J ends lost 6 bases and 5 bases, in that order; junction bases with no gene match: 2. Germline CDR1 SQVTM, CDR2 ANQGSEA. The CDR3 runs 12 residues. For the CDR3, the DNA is TGCAGCGTCGGACAGGGGGCGGAGACCCAGTACTTC. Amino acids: CSVGQGAETQYF.

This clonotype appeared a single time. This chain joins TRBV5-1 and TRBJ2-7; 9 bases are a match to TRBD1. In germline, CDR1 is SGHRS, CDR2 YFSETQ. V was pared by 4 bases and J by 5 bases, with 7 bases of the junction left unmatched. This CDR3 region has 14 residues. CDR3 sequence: CASSPRTGDDEQYF. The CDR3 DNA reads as TGCGCCAGCAGCCCACGGACAGGGGACGACGAGCAGTACTTC. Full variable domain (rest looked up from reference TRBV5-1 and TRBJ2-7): KAGVTQTPRYLIKTRGQQVTLSCSPISGHRSVSWYQQTPGQGLQFLFEYFSETQRNKGNFPGRFSGRQFSNSRSEMNVSTLELGDSALYLCASSPRTGDDEQYFGPGTRLTVT.

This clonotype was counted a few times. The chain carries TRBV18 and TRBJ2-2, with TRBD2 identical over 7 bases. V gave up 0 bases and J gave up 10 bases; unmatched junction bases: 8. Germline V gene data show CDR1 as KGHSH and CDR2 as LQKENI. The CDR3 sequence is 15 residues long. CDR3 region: CASSPPELALPELFF. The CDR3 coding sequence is TGTGCCAGCTCACCACCGGAACTAGCGCTCCCGGAGCTGTTTTTT.

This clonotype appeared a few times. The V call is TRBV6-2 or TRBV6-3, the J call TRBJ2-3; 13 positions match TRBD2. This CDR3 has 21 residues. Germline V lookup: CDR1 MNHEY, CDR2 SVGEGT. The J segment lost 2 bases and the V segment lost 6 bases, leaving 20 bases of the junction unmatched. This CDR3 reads CASSLITRLAGGTGSTDTQYF. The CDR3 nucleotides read TGTGCCAGCAGCCTAATCACAAGACTAGCGGGGGGCACTGGGTCCACAGATACGCAGTATTTT.

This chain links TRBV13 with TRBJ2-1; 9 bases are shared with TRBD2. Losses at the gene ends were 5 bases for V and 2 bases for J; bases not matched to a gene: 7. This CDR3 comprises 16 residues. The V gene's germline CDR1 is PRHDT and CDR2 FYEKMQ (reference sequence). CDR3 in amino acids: CASSTAERGAYNEQFF. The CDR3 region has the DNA TGTGCCAGCAGCACGGCGGAGCGGGGGGCCTACAATGAGCAGTTCTTC.

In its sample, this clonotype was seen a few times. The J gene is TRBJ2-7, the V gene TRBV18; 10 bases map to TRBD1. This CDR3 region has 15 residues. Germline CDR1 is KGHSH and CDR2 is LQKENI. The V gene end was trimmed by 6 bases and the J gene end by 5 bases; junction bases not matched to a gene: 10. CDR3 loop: CASSTGQGGINEQYF. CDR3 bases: TGTGCCAGCTCCACCGGACAGGGGGGTATCAACGAGCAGTACTTC.

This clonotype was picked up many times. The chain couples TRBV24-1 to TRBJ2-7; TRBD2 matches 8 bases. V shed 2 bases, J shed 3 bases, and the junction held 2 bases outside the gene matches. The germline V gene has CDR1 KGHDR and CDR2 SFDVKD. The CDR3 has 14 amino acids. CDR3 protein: CATSDSRGGYEQYF. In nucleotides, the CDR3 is TGTGCCACCAGTGATTCCCGGGGGGGCTACGAGCAGTACTTC.

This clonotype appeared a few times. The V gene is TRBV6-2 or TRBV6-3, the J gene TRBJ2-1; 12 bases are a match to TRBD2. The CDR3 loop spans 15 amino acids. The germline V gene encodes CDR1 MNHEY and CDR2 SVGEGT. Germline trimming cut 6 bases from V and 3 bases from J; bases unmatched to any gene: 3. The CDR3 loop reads CASSPTSGGYNEQFF. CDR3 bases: TGTGCCAGCAGCCCGACTAGCGGGGGCTACAATGAGCAGTTCTTC.

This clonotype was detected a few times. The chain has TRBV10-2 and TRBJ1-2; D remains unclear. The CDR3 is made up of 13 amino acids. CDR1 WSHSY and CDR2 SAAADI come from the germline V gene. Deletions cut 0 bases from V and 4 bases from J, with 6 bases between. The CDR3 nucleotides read TGCGCCAGCAGTGAGTCGTTCCTCTATGGCTACACCTTC. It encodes CASSESFLYGYTF.

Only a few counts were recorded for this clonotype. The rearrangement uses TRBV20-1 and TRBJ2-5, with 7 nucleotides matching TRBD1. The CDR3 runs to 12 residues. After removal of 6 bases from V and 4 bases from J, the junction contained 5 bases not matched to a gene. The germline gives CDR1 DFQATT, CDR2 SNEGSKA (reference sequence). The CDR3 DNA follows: TGCAGTGCAACCAGGGGGTCAGAGACCCAGTACTTC. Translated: CSATRGSETQYF.

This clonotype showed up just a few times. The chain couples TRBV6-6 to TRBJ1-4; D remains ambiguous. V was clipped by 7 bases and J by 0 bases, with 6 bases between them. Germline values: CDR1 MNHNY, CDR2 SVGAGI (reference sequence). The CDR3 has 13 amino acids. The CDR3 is CASTPATNEKLFF. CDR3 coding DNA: TGTGCCAGCACGCCTGCAACTAATGAAAAACTGTTTTTT.

The CDR3 region is CASSLSPAGEQETQYF. The CDR3 bases are TGCGCCAGCAGCTTGAGCCCAGCGGGGGAACAAGAGACCCAGTACTTC. V and J are TRBV5-1 and TRBJ2-5; 8 bases align to TRBD2. This CDR3 spans 16 amino acids. J was trimmed by 2 bases and V by 1 base; bases with no gene match: 7. Germline V CDR1 and CDR2: SGHRS, YFSETQ. The full variable domain, its missing parts supplied by reference TRBV5-1 and TRBJ2-5, is KAGVTQTPRYLIKTRGQQVTLSCSPISGHRSVSWYQQTPGQGLQFLFEYFSETQRNKGNFPGRFSGRQFSNSRSEMNVSTLELGDSALYLCASSLSPAGEQETQYFGPGTRLLVL.

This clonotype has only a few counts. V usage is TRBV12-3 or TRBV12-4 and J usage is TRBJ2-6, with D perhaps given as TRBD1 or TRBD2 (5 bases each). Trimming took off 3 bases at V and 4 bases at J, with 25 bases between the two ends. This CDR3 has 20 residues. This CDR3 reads CASSFFGGQPLSAGANVLTF. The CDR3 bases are TGTGCCAGCAGTTTTTTTGGGGGTCAGCCCTTATCAGCAGGGGCCAACGTCCTGACTTTC.

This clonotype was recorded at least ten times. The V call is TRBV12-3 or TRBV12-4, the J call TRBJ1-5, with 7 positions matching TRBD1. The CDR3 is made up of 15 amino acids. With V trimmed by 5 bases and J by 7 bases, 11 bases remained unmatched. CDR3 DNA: TGTGCCAGCAGTCCGCACAGGGGAGGGGGACAGCCCCAGCATTTT. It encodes CASSPHRGGGQPQHF.

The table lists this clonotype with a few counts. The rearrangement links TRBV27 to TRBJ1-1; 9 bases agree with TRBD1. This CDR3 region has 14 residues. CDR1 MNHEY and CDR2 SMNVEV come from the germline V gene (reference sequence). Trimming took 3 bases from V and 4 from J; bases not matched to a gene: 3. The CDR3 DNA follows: TGTGCCAGCAGTTTTCGGACAGGGGCCACTGAAGCTTTCTTT. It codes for CASSFRTGATEAFF.

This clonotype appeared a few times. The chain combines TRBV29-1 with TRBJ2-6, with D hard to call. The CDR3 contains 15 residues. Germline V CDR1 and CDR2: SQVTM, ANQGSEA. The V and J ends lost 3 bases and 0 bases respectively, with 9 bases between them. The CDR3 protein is CSVEYDFSGANVLTF. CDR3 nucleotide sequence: TGCAGCGTTGAGTACGACTTCTCTGGGGCCAACGTCCTGACTTTC. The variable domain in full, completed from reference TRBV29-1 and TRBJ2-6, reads SAVISQKPSRDICQRGTSLTIQCQVDSQVTMMFWYRQQPGQSLTLIATANQGSEATYESGFVIDKFPISRPNLTFSTLTVSNMSPEDSSIYLCSVEYDFSGANVLTFGAGSRLTVL.

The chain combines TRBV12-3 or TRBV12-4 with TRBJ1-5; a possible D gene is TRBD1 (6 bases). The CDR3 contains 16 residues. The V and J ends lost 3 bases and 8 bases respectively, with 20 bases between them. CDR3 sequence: CASSFAVRGPQKPQHF. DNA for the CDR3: TGTGCCAGCAGTTTTGCCGTCAGGGGCCCGCAAAAGCCCCAGCATTTT.

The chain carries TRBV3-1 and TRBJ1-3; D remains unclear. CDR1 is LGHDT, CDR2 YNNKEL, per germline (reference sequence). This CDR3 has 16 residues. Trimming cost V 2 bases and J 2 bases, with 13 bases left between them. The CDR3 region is CASSQKLGVTGNTIYF. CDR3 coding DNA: TGTGCCAGCAGCCAAAAACTCGGGGTAACTGGAAACACCATATATTTT. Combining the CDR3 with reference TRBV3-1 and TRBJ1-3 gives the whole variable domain DTAVSQTPKYLVTQMGNDKSIKCEQNLGHDTMYWYKQDSKKFLKIMFSYNNKELIINETVPNRFSPKSPDKAHLNLHINSLELGDSAVYFCASSQKLGVTGNTIYFGEGSWLTVV.